Included here is one T cell receptor (beta chain) sequence, with context. Germline CDR1 is SGHRS and CDR2 is YFSETQ. V lost 0 bases to trimming and J lost 5 bases; unmatched junction nucleotides: 5. The CDR3 runs to 16 residues. The data derive from a study of blood T cell repertoires in COVID-19. Profiling relied on immunoSEQ multiplex PCR, and the TCRdb table lists in-frame clones only, not all of them. The sample contains some 100,000 clones, about nine tenths of which appear only once. The material sequenced was peripheral blood. This rearrangement joins TRBV5-1 to TRBJ2-5, with 12 bases lining up with TRBD2. The clonotype was recovered from a human donor in a cohort sampled during active COVID-19. The CDR3 DNA reads as TGCGCCAGCAGCTTGGCTCCTAGCGGGGGGGTGGAGACCCAGTACTTC. It yields the protein CASSLAPSGGVETQYF.